Each of the 5 T cell receptor beta chains below was sequenced from the same sample in a study of blood T cells in healthy people across ages (dated by TCRdb to 2014 to 2015). The method was 5' RACE. The instrument given in TCRdb is Illumina HiSeq 2500. A second 7 to 11 cycle PCR used a sample-barcoded 5' primer and a J-beta primer mix. The raw public reads went through TCRdb reprocessing: fastp at Q25, MiXCR clone calling, in-frame beta chains kept. Each entry merges the rows of one CDR3 protein and shows their most common DNA and genes. Counted in this sample were over 600,000 distinct CDR3 sequences; roughly 20% of them appeared once. The biggest ten clones account for approximately 3.6% of the sample. Sequencing was done on a sample of blood. The receptors here all came from a man between 65 and 79 years old in good health.

The V call is TRBV5-1, the J call TRBJ2-1; 14 positions agree with TRBD2. The CDR3 covers 16 residues. V dropped 4 bases and J dropped 5; count of bases not matched to a gene: 5. Germline V lookup: CDR1 SGHRS, CDR2 YFSETQ. The DNA for the CDR3 is TGCGCCAGCAGCAACAGACTAGCGGGAGGGAACAATGAGCAGTTCTTC. Protein product: CASSNRLAGGNNEQFF.

The chain has TRBV20-1 and TRBJ2-7; TRBD2 aligns across 10 bases. CDR1 is DFQATT and CDR2 is SNEGSKA in the germline V gene (reference sequence). The CDR3 extends over 14 amino acids. The junction had 4 bases not matched to a gene; V was cut back by 5 bases and J by 0 bases. The CDR3 nucleotides read TGCAGTGCTCTAAGCGGGAGGGCCTCCTACGAGCAGTACTTC. The encoded protein is CSALSGRASYEQYF.

The chain links TRBV6-2 or TRBV6-3 to TRBJ2-2, with unresolved D. V lost 6 bases and J lost 0, with 8 bases in between. The CDR3 runs 14 residues. Germline CDR1 and CDR2: MNHEY and SVGEGT. The CDR3: CASSVLANTGELFF. The CDR3 region has the DNA TGTGCCAGCAGCGTCCTAGCGAACACCGGGGAGCTGTTTTTT.

This clonotype came up a few times. This sequence joins TRBV20-1 and TRBJ2-5, with TRBD2 matching over 11 bases. The CDR3 has 15 amino acids. The junction had 8 bases not matched to a gene; V was cut back by 6 bases and J by 2 bases. From germline, CDR1 is DFQATT and CDR2 SNEGSKA (reference sequence). The CDR3 DNA reads TGCAGTGCCGCACTAGCGGGAGATCTTCAAGAGACCCAGTACTTC. Translated: CSAALAGDLQETQYF.

The V and J genes are TRBV5-4 and TRBJ2-2; no clear D gene. The CDR3 loop spans 16 amino acids. Trimming took 0 bases from V and 3 from J, leaving 12 bases between them. Germline assignment: CDR1 SGHNT and CDR2 YYREEE (reference sequence). The CDR3 nucleotides read TGTGCCAGCAGCTTGGTTGGAATCAGTTACACCGGGGAGCTGTTTTTT. It is translated as CASSLVGISYTGELFF.